This is a list of T cell receptor beta chains from one sample in a study of blood T cell repertoires in COVID-19. Libraries were prepared by immunoSEQ multiplex PCR; TCRdb keeps only in-frame clonotypes and omits some of them. The table lists 72,000 or so clones, 70% to 85% of them singletons. Sample: peripheral blood. Every receptor here comes from an elderly man with active COVID-19. CDR3s include the opening cysteine and the closing phenylalanine or tryptophan. Fields, in order: J gene, D gene, V gene, clone size, CDR3 protein, CDR3 DNA. The D gene is left open where the match is weak. Rows give clone size only sometimes, using once, few, many, or a class for an expanded clone.

TRBJ2-7	.	TRBV4-3	.	CASSQAAEYEQYF	TGCGCCAGCAGCCAAGCTGCAGAATACGAGCAGTACTTC
TRBJ2-3	.	TRBV6-4	.	CASSASTDTQYF	TGTGCCAGCAGTGCGAGCACAGATACGCAGTATTTT
TRBJ2-3	.	TRBV29-1	.	CSVDRADFSTDTQYF	TGCAGCGTTGATCGAGCGGACTTCAGCACAGATACGCAGTATTTT
TRBJ2-7	TRBD2	TRBV7-2	.	CASSLGGTGGVGYEQYF	TGTGCCAGCAGCTTAGGGGGGACGGGGGGTGTTGGCTACGAGCAGTACTTC
TRBJ2-5	.	TRBV5-1	.	CASSLSWQQETQYF	TGCGCCAGCAGCTTGAGTTGGCAGCAAGAGACCCAGTACTTC
TRBJ2-5	.	TRBV7-9	.	CASSSAGLPGEETQYF	TGTGCCAGCAGCTCCGCCGGGCTCCCGGGGGAGGAGACCCAGTACTTC
TRBJ2-1	.	TRBV6-2/TRBV6-3	few	CASNPGTLQYNEQFF	TGTGCCAGCAACCCCGGGACTCTCCAGTACAATGAGCAGTTCTTC
TRBJ2-3	TRBD1	TRBV29-1	.	CSAPTGGRDTQYF	TGCAGCGCCCCGACAGGGGGCAGAGATACGCAGTATTTT
TRBJ2-3	.	TRBV7-2	.	CASSLVPRQVTDTQYF	TGTGCCAGCAGCTTAGTACCCCGGCAGGTCACAGATACGCAGTATTTT
TRBJ1-6	.	TRBV15	.	CATSRPDRSVPLHF	TGTGCCACCAGCAGACCAGACAGGTCGGTACCCCTCCACTTT
TRBJ1-5	TRBD1	TRBV5-5	.	CASSLGQGNNQPQHF	TGTGCCAGCAGCTTGGGACAGGGAAACAATCAGCCCCAGCATTTT